This T cell receptor (beta chain) was captured by sequencing in a study of identical twins. Study-level results: Because invariant MAIT and iNKT cells could be present, zero-insertion analyses could be partly confounded.

To note about this clonotype: The target antigen is unknown.

Germline V gives CDR1 DFQATT, CDR2 SNEGSKA (reference sequence). This CDR3 spans 14 amino acids. TCRdb processed the 5' RACE reads anew with MiXCR; each CDR3 protein has one entry. The sample shows 1.5 million to 2 million distinct CDR3 sequences, 25% to 35% of them seen only once. This clonotype was obtained from a newborn girl in good health. The V and J genes are TRBV20-1 and TRBJ2-1, with D maybe TRBD1 (6 bases). The tail of the sequence fits TRBJ2-7 better, so the J call may be wrong. The sample taken for sequencing was cord blood. In nucleotides, the CDR3 is TGCAGTGCTAGACAGGGGAAGACCTACAATGAGCAGTACTTC. This encodes CSARQGKTYNEQYF.